The rows below give T cell receptor beta chains drawn from one sample of a study of T cell responses to AZD1222 COVID-19 vaccine. Measured with immunoSEQ multiplex PCR; TCRdb has only the in-frame clones, and not every one. The data show 90,000 to 150,000 clones, roughly 90% seen once. Sequences were derived from peripheral blood, sampled on day 0 of AZD1222 vaccination. These receptors all come from an adult in good health. The CDR3 runs from the conserved cysteine through the conserved F or W. The D gene is left open where the match is weak. For some rows the clone size is stated as once, few or many, or as a class when expanded; others skip it.

d_gene	v_gene	abundance	j_gene	len	CDR3aa
.	TRBV7-8	few	TRBJ2-7	15	CASSLTGLSPYEQYF
TRBD1	TRBV3-1/TRBV3-2	once	TRBJ2-2	13	CASSLTGAGELFF
TRBD2	TRBV10-2	.	TRBJ2-7	13	CASSPGLVFAGSF
TRBD1	TRBV4-2	.	TRBJ1-1	16	CASSHFQGQGNTEAFF
TRBD2	TRBV9	.	TRBJ2-7	14	CASSVVPASGEQYF
.	TRBV27	.	TRBJ2-6	16	CASSSPSGSGANVLTF
TRBD1	TRBV28	once	TRBJ1-2	15	CASSPGTGGGYGYTF
TRBD2	TRBV9	.	TRBJ2-3	15	CASSVVSGVFDTQYF
TRBD2	TRBV13	.	TRBJ2-5	15	CASSFAGVSQETQYF
.	TRBV6-5	.	TRBJ2-7	14	CASSYTRERGEQYF
TRBD2	TRBV10-1	.	TRBJ2-7	18	CASSDSKLGLAGSYEQYF
.	TRBV4-1	.	TRBJ2-1	14	CASKRAQSYNEQFF
TRBD1	TRBV27	.	TRBJ1-5	15	CASSPATGGNQPQHF
TRBD2	TRBV4-2	.	TRBJ2-3	17	CASSQDLAGGPPDTQYF
.	TRBV3-1/TRBV3-2	once	TRBJ1-5	12	CASSKSGQPQHF
.	TRBV20-1	.	TRBJ2-1	11	CSARQDSEQFF
.	TRBV5-1	.	TRBJ1-1	14	CASSADGKNTEAFF
TRBD1	TRBV7-9	.	TRBJ1-2	16	CASSLDLGQTNYGYTF
.	TRBV28	.	TRBJ2-7	14	CASRSAGVAYEQYF
TRBD2	TRBV6-2/TRBV6-3	.	TRBJ2-3	17	CASSYSVAGAGSDTQYF
.	TRBV11-3	.	TRBJ2-7	15	CASSLESGSSYEQYF
.	TRBV27	.	TRBJ2-7	13	CASSLRGSYEQYF
.	TRBV5-1	.	TRBJ2-1	14	CASSLFRGNNEQFF
.	TRBV14	few	TRBJ2-7	14	CASSQGRGGYEQYF
.	TRBV30	.	TRBJ1-1	12	CAWRRQSAEAFF
.	TRBV28	.	TRBJ2-5	13	CASVTGSQETQYF
.	TRBV11-3	once	TRBJ2-1	14	CASSLDLRDNEQFF
TRBD1	TRBV24-1	.	TRBJ1-1	14	CATSETGGDTEAFF
.	TRBV29-1	.	TRBJ1-4	13	CSVGGGGPEKLFF
.	TRBV10-2	once	TRBJ2-7	12	CASSEYFYEQYF
TRBD1	TRBV27	.	TRBJ1-1	14	CASSLSTGVTEAFF
.	TRBV3-1/TRBV3-2	.	TRBJ2-2	14	CASSPATNTGELFF
TRBD2	TRBV18	.	TRBJ2-3	17	CASSPSGGASGTDTQYF
.	TRBV9	.	TRBJ1-4	14	CASSARGSGEKLFF
.	TRBV27	.	TRBJ1-6	16	CASKQARGSYNSPLHF
.	TRBV21-1	few	TRBJ2-5	16	CASSKVASLAAGTQYF
.	TRBV5-5	.	TRBJ2-3	14	CASSLEPFTDTQYF
.	TRBV11-3	.	TRBJ1-4	15	CASSLDRGVGEKLFF